The sequence of this TCR beta chain was determined in a study of metastatic and nonmetastatic thyroid tumors. The V gene's germline CDR1 is SGDLS and CDR2 YYNGEE. V was trimmed by 0 bases and J by 3 bases, leaving 13 bases between them. This CDR3 region has 15 residues. Study processing details: In papillary thyroid cancer, a distant-metastasis classifier was built using CDR3 differences across clinicopathological groups. Using MiXCR, TCRdb re-called clones from the PCR reads. The V and J calls follow TCRdb's processing rather than the paper's. The sample shows over 25,000 clones, 15% to 20% of them seen only once. Worth noting for this clone: No antigen is known for it.

Ahead of thyroid surgery, no patient had received treatment of any kind. Notes on the study in general: The study reportedly found significantly higher TCR beta diversity in malignant thyroid tumors than benign nodules, in blood and tumor.

The source of this sequence is a female donor with papillary thyroid cancer or a benign thyroid nodule (not recorded which). Some clones in this sample may be carry-over from other donors' samples. Sequenced material: blood. The genes are TRBV9 and TRBJ2-7, with D possibly TRBD1 on 6 matching bases. CDR3 in amino acids: CASSVAPGTNYEQYF. CDR3 nucleotides: TGTGCCAGCAGCGTAGCCCCTGGGACAAACTACGAGCAGTACTTC. The full variable domain, with the rest looked up from reference TRBV9 and TRBJ2-7, is DSGVTQTPKHLITATGQRVTLRCSPRSGDLSVYWYQQSLDQGLQFLIQYYNGEERAKGNILERFSAQQFPDLHSELNLSSLELGDSALYFCASSVAPGTNYEQYFGPGTRLTVT.